This record concerns one T cell receptor (beta chain) sequence. Its antigen is as yet unknown. The data belong to a study of cytomegalovirus exposure and HLA in healthy donors. Study context: Out of roughly 170 million T cells, an earlier analysis found around 120 million unique TCR beta sequences in total. Study-level findings and limits: Researchers counted roughly 150 TCR beta chains as cytomegalovirus-associated. Association of a missense DCLRE1C variant with TCR beta V- and J-gene trimming was reported in a later analysis.

PCR amplification relied on 60 Vbeta primers (plus 13 Jbeta primers). This table comes from immunoSEQ multiplex PCR, and its TCRdb copy is limited to in-frame clones, with some not included. The sample holds 150,000 to 200,000 clones, approximately 79% seen once. The CDR3 spans 12 residues. The V and J ends lost 6 bases and 8 bases respectively, with 11 bases between them. Source material: PBMCs. The gene calls are TRBV5-3 and TRBJ1-4; no clear D. TRBV5-3 counts as an open reading frame of uncertain function. This TCR derives from a human donor in good health. The chain's CDR3 is CARTSRREKLFF. CDR3 bases: TGTGCCAGAACTTCACGTAGAGAAAAACTGTTTTTT.